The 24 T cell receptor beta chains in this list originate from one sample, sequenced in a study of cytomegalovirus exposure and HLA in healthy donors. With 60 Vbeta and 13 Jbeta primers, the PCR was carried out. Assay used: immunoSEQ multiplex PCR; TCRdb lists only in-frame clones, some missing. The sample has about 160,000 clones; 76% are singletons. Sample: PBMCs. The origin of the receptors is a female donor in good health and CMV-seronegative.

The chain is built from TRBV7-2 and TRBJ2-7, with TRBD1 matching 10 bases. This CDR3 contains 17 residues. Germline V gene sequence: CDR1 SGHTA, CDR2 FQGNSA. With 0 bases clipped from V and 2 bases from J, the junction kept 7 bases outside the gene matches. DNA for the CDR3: TGTGCCAGCAGCTTAGCGGAGGACGGGACAGGGGCCTACGAGCAGTACTTC. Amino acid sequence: CASSLAEDGTGAYEQYF.

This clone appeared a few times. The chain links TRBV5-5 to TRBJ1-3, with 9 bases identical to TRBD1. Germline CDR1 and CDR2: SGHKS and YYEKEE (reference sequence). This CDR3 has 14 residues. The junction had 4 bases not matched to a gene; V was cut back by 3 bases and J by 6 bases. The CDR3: CASSYEQGANTIYF. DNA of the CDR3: TGTGCCAGCAGCTATGAACAGGGGGCAAACACCATATATTTT.

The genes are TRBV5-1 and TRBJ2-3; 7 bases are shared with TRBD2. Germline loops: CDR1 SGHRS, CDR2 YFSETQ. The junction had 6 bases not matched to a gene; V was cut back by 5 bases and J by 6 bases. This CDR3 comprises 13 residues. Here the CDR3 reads CASSLSGGDTQYF. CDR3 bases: TGCGCCAGCAGTTTGTCCGGGGGGGATACGCAGTATTTT.

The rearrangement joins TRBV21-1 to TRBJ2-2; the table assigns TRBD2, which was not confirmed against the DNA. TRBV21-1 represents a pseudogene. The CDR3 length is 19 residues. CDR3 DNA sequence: TGTGCCAGCAGCTTCTCGGGGGTCCCGAACCCCTCTAACACCGGGGAGCTGTTTTTT. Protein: CASSFSGVPNPSNTGELFF.

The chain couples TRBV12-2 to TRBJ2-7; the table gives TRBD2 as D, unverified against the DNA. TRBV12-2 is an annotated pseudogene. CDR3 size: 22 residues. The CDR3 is CASRLAFKTGGSGGHRGYEQYF. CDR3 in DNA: TGTGCAAGTCGCTTAGCGTTCAAAACTGGGGGTAGCGGGGGGCATAGAGGCTACGAGCAGTACTTC.

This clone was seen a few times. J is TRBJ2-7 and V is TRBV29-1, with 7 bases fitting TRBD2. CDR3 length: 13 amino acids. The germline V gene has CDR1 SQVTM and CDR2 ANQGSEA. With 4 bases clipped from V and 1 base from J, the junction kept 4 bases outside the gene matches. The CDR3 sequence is CSVGGGISYEQYF. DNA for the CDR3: TGCAGCGTTGGCGGGGGAATTTCCTACGAGCAGTACTTC.

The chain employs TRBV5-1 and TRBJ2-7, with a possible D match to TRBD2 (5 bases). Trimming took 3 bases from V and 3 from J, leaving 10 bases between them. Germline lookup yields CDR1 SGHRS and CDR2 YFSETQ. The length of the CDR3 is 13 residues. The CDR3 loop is CASSSGNVYEQYF. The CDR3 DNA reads TGCGCCAGCAGCTCCGGGAACGTCTACGAGCAGTACTTC.

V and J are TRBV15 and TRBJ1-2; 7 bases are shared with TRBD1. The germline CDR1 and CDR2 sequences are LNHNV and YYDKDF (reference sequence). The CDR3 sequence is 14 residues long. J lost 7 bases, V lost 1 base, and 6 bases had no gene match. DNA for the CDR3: TGTGCCACCAGCAGAGGAGACAGGGACGGTGGCTACACCTTC. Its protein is CATSRGDRDGGYTF.

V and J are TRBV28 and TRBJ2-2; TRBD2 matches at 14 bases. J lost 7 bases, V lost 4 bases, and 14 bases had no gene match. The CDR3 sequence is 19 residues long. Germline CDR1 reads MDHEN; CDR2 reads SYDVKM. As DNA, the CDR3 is TGTGCCAGCAGTTCTGGGGGGATGACTAGCGGGAGGGCCTTCGGGGAGCTGTTTTTT. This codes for CASSSGGMTSGRAFGELFF. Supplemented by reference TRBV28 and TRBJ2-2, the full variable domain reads DVKVTQSSRYLVKRTGEKVFLECVQDMDHENMFWYRQDPGLGLRLIYFSYDVKMKEKGDIPEGYSVSREKKERFSLILESASTNQTSMYLCASSSGGMTSGRAFGELFFGEGSRLTVL.

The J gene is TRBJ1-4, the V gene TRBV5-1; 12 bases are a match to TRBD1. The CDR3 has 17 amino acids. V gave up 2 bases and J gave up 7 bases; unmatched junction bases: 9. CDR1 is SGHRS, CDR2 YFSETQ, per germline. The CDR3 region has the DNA TGCGCCAGCAGCTTCGGGACAGGGGGCGGAGGGGGTGAAAAACTGTTTTTT. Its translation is CASSFGTGGGGGEKLFF.

The chain's CDR3 is CASSAVGNVSPLHF. In nucleotides, the CDR3 is TGTGCCAGCAGTGCGGTTGGTAATGTTTCACCCCTCCACTTT. This chain joins TRBV2 and TRBJ1-6, with D unclear. The V gene lost 4 bases and the J gene lost 9 bases, with 13 bases spanning the gap. The germline V gene has CDR1 SNHLY and CDR2 FYNNEI. The CDR3 spans 14 residues.

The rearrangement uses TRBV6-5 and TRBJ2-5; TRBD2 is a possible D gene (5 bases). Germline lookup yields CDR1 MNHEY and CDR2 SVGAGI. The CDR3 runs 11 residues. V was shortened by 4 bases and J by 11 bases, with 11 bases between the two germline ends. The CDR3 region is CASSLGGEQYF. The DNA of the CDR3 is TGTGCCAGCAGTTTGGGTGGGGAGCAGTACTTC.

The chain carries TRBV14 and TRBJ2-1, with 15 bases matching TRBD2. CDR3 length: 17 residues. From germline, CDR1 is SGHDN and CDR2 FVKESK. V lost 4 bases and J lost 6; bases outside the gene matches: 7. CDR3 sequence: CASSLGGTSGRSNEQFF. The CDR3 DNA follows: TGTGCCAGCAGCCTGGGGGGGACTAGCGGGAGGAGCAATGAGCAGTTCTTC.

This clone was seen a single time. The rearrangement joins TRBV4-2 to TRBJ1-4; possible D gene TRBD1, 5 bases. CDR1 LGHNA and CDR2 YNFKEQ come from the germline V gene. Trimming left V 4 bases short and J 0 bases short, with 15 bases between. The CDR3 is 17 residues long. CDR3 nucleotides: TGTGCCAGCAGCCCCGGGGGTACCTTTGCAACTAATGAAAAACTGTTTTTT. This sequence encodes CASSPGGTFATNEKLFF.

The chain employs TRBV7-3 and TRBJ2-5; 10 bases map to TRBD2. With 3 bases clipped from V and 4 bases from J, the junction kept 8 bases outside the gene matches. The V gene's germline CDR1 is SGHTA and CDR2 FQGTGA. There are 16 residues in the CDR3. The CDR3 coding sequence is TGTGCCAGCAGCTTGCTAGGAGCGGGAGGGGCAGAGACCCAGTACTTC. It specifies CASSLLGAGGAETQYF.

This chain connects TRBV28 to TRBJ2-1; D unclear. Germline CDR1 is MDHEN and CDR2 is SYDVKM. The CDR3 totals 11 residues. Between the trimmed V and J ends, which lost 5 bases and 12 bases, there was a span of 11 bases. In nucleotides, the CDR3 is TGTGCCAGCAGTCCGCGCCGAGGGCAGTTCTTC. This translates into CASSPRRGQFF.

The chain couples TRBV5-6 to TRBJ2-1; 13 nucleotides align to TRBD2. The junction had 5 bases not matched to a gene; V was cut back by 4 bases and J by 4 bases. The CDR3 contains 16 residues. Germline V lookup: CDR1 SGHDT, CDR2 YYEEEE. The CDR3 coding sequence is TGTGCCAGCAGCCCCGGGACTAGCGGGGCTTACAATGAGCAGTTCTTC. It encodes CASSPGTSGAYNEQFF.

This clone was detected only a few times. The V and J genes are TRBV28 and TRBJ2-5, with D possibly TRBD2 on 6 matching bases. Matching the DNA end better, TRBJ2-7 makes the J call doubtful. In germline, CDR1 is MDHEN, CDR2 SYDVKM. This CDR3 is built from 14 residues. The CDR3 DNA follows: TGTGCCAGCTTTTTCCCCGCGGGGCACTACGAGCAGTACTTC. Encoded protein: CASFFPAGHYEQYF.

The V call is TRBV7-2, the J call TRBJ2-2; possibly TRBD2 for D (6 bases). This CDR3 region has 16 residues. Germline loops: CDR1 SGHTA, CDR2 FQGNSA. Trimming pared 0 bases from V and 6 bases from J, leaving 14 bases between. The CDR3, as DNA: TGTGCCAGCAGCTTAGCGGCACTAGCATCGGCCGGGGAGCTGTTTTTT. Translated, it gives CASSLAALASAGELFF.

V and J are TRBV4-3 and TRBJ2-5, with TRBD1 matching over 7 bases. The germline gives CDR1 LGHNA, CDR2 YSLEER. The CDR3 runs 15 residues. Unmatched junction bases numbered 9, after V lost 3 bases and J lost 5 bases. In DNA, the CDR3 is TGCGCCAGCAGCCAGGTCCTACAGGGGTGGGAGACCCAGTACTTC. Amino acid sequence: CASSQVLQGWETQYF.

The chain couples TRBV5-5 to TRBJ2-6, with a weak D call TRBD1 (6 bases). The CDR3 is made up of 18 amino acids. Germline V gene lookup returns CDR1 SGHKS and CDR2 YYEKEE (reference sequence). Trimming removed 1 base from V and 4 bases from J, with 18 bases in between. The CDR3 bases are TGTGCCAGCAGCTTGTTCGGCAGGGGAAGATCCGGGGCCAACGTCCTGACTTTC. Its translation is CASSLFGRGRSGANVLTF.

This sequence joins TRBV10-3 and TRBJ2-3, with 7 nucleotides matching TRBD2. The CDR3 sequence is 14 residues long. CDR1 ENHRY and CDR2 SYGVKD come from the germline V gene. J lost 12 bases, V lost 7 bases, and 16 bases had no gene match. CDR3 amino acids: CAIKVSSSLAAQYF. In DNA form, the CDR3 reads TGTGCCATCAAGGTTTCCTCGTCTCTAGCGGCCCAGTATTTT.

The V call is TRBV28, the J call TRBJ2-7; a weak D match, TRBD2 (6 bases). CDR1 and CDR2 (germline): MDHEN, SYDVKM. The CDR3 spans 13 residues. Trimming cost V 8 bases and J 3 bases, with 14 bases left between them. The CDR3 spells CASGRGGRYEQYF. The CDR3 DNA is TGTGCCAGCGGGCGGGGAGGACGCTACGAGCAGTACTTC.

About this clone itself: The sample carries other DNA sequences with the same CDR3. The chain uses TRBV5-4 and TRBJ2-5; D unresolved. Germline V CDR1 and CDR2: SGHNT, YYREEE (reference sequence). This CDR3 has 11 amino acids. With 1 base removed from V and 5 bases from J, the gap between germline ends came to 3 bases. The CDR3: CASSLYETQYF. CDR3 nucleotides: TGTGCCAGCAGCTTGTATGAGACCCAGTACTTC.